This T cell receptor beta chain was obtained from a study of identical twins. A universal primer site was incorporated via template switching, and the cDNA contained unique molecular identifiers. TCRdb re-called the 5' RACE reads with MiXCR, one entry per CDR3 protein. Here the sample spans about 730,000 distinct CDR3 sequences, around 21% being singletons. This clonotype was detected a few times. V was clipped by 0 bases and J by 1 base, with 6 bases between them. This CDR3 comprises 14 residues. Germline V gene lookup returns CDR1 ENHRY and CDR2 SYGVKD. The sample was also reused in another study, on T cells expressing NK-cell markers. From that study: Once again these clonotypes came out on top in the CD3+CD56-NKG2C+ fraction of several donors.

The origin of this receptor is a woman aged 18-30 years in good health. The rearrangement uses TRBV10-3 and TRBJ1-1; no clear D gene. What was sequenced was PBMCs. DNA of the CDR3: TGTGCCATCAGTGAGTCTTGGGCGAACACTGAAGCTTTCTTT. Translation gives CAISESWANTEAFF.